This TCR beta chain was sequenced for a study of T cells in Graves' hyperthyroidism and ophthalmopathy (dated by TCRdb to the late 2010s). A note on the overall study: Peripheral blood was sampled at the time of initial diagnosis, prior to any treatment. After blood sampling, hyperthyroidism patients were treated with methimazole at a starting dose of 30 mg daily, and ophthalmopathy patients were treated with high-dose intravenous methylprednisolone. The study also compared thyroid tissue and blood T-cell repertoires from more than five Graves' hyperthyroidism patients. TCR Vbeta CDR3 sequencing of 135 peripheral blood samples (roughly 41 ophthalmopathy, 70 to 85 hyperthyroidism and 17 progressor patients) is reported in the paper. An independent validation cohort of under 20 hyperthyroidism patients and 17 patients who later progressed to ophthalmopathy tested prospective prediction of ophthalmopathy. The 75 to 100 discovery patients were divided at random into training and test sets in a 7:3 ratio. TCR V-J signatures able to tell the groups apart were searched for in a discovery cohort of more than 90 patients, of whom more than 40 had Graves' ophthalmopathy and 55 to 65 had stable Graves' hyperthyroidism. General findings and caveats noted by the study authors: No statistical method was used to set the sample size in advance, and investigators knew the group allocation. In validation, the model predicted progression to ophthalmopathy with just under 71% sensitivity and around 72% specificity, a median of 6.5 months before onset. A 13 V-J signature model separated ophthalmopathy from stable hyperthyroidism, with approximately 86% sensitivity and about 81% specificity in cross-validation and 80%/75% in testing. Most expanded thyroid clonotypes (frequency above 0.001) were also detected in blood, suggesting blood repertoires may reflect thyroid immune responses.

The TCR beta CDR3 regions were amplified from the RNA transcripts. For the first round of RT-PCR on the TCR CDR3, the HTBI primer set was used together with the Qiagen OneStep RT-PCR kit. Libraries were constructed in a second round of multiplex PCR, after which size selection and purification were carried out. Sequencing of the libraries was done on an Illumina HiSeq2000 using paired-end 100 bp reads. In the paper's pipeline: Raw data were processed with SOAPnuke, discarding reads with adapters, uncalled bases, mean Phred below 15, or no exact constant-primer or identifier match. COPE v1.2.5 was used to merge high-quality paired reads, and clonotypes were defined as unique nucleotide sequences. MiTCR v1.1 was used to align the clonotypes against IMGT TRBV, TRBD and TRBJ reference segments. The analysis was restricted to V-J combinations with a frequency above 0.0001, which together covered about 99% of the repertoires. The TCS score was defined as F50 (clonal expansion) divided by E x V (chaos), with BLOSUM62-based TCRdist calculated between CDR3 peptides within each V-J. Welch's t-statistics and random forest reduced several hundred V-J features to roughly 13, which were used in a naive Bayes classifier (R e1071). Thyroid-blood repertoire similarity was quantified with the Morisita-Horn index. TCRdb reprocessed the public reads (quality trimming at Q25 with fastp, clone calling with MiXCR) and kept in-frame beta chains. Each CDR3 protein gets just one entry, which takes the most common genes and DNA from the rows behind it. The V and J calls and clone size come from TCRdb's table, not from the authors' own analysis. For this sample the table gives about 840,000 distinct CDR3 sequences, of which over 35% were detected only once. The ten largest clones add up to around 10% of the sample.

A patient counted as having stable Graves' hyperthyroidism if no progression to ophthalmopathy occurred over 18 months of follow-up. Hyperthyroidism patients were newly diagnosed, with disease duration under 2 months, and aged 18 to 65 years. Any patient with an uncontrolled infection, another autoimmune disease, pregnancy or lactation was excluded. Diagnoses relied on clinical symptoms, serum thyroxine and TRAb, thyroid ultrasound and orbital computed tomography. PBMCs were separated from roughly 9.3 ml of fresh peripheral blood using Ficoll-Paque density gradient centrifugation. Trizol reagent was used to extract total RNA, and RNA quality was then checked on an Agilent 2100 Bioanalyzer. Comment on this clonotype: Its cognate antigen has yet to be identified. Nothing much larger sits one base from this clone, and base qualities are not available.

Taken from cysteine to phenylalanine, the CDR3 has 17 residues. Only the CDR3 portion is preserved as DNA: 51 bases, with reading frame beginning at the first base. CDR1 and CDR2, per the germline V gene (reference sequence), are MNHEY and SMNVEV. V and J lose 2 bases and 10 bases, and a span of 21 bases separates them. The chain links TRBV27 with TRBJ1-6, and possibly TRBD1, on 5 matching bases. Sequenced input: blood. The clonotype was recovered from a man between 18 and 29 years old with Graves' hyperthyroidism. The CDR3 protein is CASSLVPPGAGNSPLHF. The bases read TGTGCCAGCAGTTTAGTCCCTCCCGGGGCAGGGAACTCACCCCTCCACTTT.